The rows below give T cell receptor beta chains drawn from one sample of a study of shared clonotypes between healthy human individuals. The table came from immunoSEQ multiplex PCR; TCRdb's copy has only in-frame clones and leaves some out. The sample yields hundreds of thousands of clones, 85% to 95% seen once. The source material was naive CD8+ T cells sorted from blood. All receptors derive from a woman in her 30s in good health. CDR3s include the opening cysteine and the closing phenylalanine or tryptophan. A D gene is named only where the DNA matches it firmly. The size entry is marked missing in some rows and otherwise reads once, few, many or a size class.

abundance: few
d_gene: NA
v_gene: TRBV30
j_gene: TRBJ2-7
CDR3aa: CAWSVVGDEQYF
CDR3nt: TGTGCCTGGAGTGTGGTGGGCGACGAGCAGTACTTC

abundance: NA
d_gene: NA
v_gene: TRBV5-4
j_gene: TRBJ1-1
CDR3aa: CASSRGGTEAFF
CDR3nt: TGTGCCAGCAGCCGGGGGGGGACTGAAGCTTTCTTT

abundance: NA
d_gene: NA
v_gene: TRBV19
j_gene: TRBJ2-5
CDR3aa: CASSGNRRPGETQYF
CDR3nt: TGTGCCAGTAGTGGAAACAGACGCCCTGGGGAGACCCAGTACTTC

abundance: NA
d_gene: TRBD1
v_gene: TRBV5-8
j_gene: TRBJ1-1
CDR3aa: CASSSIDRGNTEAFF
CDR3nt: TGTGCCAGCAGCTCGATAGACAGGGGGAACACTGAAGCTTTCTTT

abundance: once
d_gene: NA
v_gene: TRBV7-9
j_gene: TRBJ1-1
CDR3aa: CASSSMADEAFF
CDR3nt: TGTGCCAGCAGCTCGATGGCTGATGAAGCTTTCTTT

abundance: NA
d_gene: NA
v_gene: TRBV28
j_gene: TRBJ1-5
CDR3aa: CASSLRGNNQPQHF
CDR3nt: TGTGCCAGCAGTTTACGGGGAAACAATCAGCCCCAGCATTTT

abundance: NA
d_gene: NA
v_gene: TRBV19
j_gene: TRBJ1-2
CDR3aa: CASSSTTGWYYGYTF
CDR3nt: TGTGCCAGTAGTTCCACGACCGGGTGGTACTATGGCTACACCTTC

abundance: NA
d_gene: TRBD1
v_gene: TRBV27
j_gene: TRBJ2-5
CDR3aa: CASSFGTGGMETQYF
CDR3nt: TGTGCCAGCAGTTTTGGTACAGGGGGCATGGAGACCCAGTACTTC

abundance: once
d_gene: NA
v_gene: TRBV19
j_gene: TRBJ2-2
CDR3aa: CASSPQTLGELFF
CDR3nt: TGTGCCAGTAGTCCTCAGACACTCGGGGAGCTGTTTTTT

abundance: NA
d_gene: NA
v_gene: TRBV9
j_gene: TRBJ2-1
CDR3aa: CASSGLGGGSYNEQFF
CDR3nt: TGTGCCAGCAGCGGCTTGGGGGGTGGGTCCTACAATGAGCAGTTCTTC

abundance: NA
d_gene: NA
v_gene: TRBV4-2
j_gene: TRBJ1-4
CDR3aa: CASSQESRGEEKLFF
CDR3nt: TGTGCCAGCAGCCAAGAGAGTAGGGGGGAGGAAAAACTGTTTTTT

abundance: NA
d_gene: NA
v_gene: TRBV7-9
j_gene: TRBJ2-5
CDR3aa: CASSPPGTQYF
CDR3nt: TGTGCCAGCAGCCCCCCGGGGACCCAGTACTTC

abundance: NA
d_gene: TRBD2
v_gene: TRBV7-9
j_gene: TRBJ2-2
CDR3aa: CASSLRLREYAGELFF
CDR3nt: TGTGCCAGCAGCTTAAGGTTGCGGGAGTATGCCGGGGAGCTGTTTTTT

abundance: NA
d_gene: NA
v_gene: TRBV7-2
j_gene: TRBJ2-1
CDR3aa: CASSLERVPNEQFF
CDR3nt: TGTGCCAGCAGCCTGGAGAGGGTCCCAAATGAGCAGTTCTTC

abundance: NA
d_gene: NA
v_gene: TRBV2
j_gene: TRBJ2-7
CDR3aa: CASSPRSSYEQYF
CDR3nt: TGTGCCAGCAGCCCTCGAAGCTCCTACGAGCAGTACTTC

abundance: NA
d_gene: NA
v_gene: TRBV14
j_gene: TRBJ2-1
CDR3aa: CASSQVAVGLIPGNEQFF
CDR3nt: TGTGCCAGCAGCCAAGTGGCAGTTGGACTAATACCTGGCAATGAGCAGTTCTTC

abundance: NA
d_gene: NA
v_gene: TRBV6-6
j_gene: TRBJ2-5
CDR3aa: CASSYSIRVETQYF
CDR3nt: TGTGCCAGCAGTTACTCGATCAGGGTTGAGACCCAGTACTTC

abundance: NA
d_gene: TRBD1
v_gene: TRBV5-4
j_gene: TRBJ1-2
CDR3aa: CASSPRQGNYGYTF
CDR3nt: TGTGCCAGCAGCCCCAGACAGGGAAACTATGGCTACACCTTC

abundance: few
d_gene: NA
v_gene: TRBV2
j_gene: TRBJ1-1
CDR3aa: CASRDPREGLIRSGAFF
CDR3nt: TGTGCCAGCAGGGACCCGAGGGAGGGGTTGATTCGTTCCGGAGCTTTCTTT

abundance: NA
d_gene: NA
v_gene: TRBV5-1
j_gene: TRBJ2-5
CDR3aa: CASSFWGSGEQYF
CDR3nt: TGCGCCAGCAGCTTCTGGGGATCGGGGGAGCAGTACTTC

abundance: NA
d_gene: NA
v_gene: TRBV13
j_gene: TRBJ2-7
CDR3aa: CASSTKASEQYF
CDR3nt: TGTGCCAGCAGCACTAAAGCCAGCGAGCAGTACTTC

abundance: NA
d_gene: NA
v_gene: TRBV5-6
j_gene: TRBJ2-5
CDR3aa: CASSLGSQETQYF
CDR3nt: TGTGCCAGCAGCTTGGGCTCTCAAGAGACCCAGTACTTC

abundance: NA
d_gene: NA
v_gene: TRBV2
j_gene: TRBJ1-1
CDR3aa: CASSRNQEFTEAFF
CDR3nt: TGTGCCAGCAGTAGAAATCAGGAGTTCACTGAAGCTTTCTTT

abundance: NA
d_gene: TRBD2
v_gene: TRBV7-2
j_gene: TRBJ2-3
CDR3aa: CASSLVWREGPDTQYF
CDR3nt: TGTGCCAGCAGCTTAGTTTGGCGGGAGGGCCCAGATACGCAGTATTTT

abundance: NA
d_gene: NA
v_gene: TRBV27
j_gene: TRBJ1-2
CDR3aa: CASSGTRGDGYGYTF
CDR3nt: TGTGCCAGCAGTGGTACCCGGGGGGATGGCTATGGCTACACCTTC

abundance: NA
d_gene: NA
v_gene: TRBV25-1
j_gene: TRBJ2-7
CDR3aa: CASSATGSSYEQYF
CDR3nt: TGTGCCAGCAGTGCAACAGGTAGCTCCTACGAGCAGTACTTC

abundance: NA
d_gene: NA
v_gene: TRBV7-9
j_gene: TRBJ2-7
CDR3aa: CASSPRQSYEQYF
CDR3nt: TGTGCCAGCAGCCCCAGACAGTCCTACGAGCAGTACTTC

abundance: NA
d_gene: NA
v_gene: TRBV9
j_gene: TRBJ2-2
CDR3aa: CASSPENTGELFF
CDR3nt: TGTGCCAGCAGCCCGGAAAACACCGGGGAGCTGTTTTTT

abundance: NA
d_gene: TRBD2
v_gene: TRBV9
j_gene: TRBJ2-7
CDR3aa: CASSPGLVYEQYF
CDR3nt: TGTGCCAGCAGCCCGGGACTAGTCTACGAGCAGTACTTC

abundance: NA
d_gene: TRBD1
v_gene: TRBV7-8
j_gene: TRBJ2-7
CDR3aa: CASSLAPPRDRGDEQYF
CDR3nt: TGTGCCAGCAGCTTGGCGCCTCCCCGGGACAGGGGTGACGAGCAGTACTTC

abundance: NA
d_gene: NA
v_gene: TRBV4-2
j_gene: TRBJ2-2
CDR3aa: CASSQDLVLTAGELFF
CDR3nt: TGTGCCAGCAGCCAAGATCTGGTTCTGACGGCCGGGGAGCTGTTTTTT

abundance: NA
d_gene: TRBD1
v_gene: TRBV2
j_gene: TRBJ2-1
CDR3aa: CASSDSPGQGNNEQFF
CDR3nt: TGTGCCAGCAGTGATAGCCCGGGACAGGGCAATAATGAGCAGTTCTTC

abundance: NA
d_gene: TRBD1
v_gene: TRBV27
j_gene: TRBJ1-2
CDR3aa: CASSLTGLYGYTF
CDR3nt: TGTGCCAGCAGTTTGACAGGGTTGTATGGCTACACCTTC

abundance: NA
d_gene: NA
v_gene: TRBV7-2
j_gene: TRBJ2-3
CDR3aa: CASSLVSLDTQYF
CDR3nt: TGTGCCAGCAGCTTAGTCTCCTTAGATACGCAGTATTTT

abundance: NA
d_gene: NA
v_gene: TRBV13
j_gene: TRBJ2-3
CDR3aa: CASSLEQSTDTQYF
CDR3nt: TGTGCCAGCAGCTTAGAACAGAGCACAGATACGCAGTATTTT

abundance: NA
d_gene: NA
v_gene: TRBV5-6
j_gene: TRBJ2-7
CDR3aa: CASSLDPGGESYEQYF
CDR3nt: TGTGCCAGCAGCTTGGATCCGGGCGGGGAATCCTACGAGCAGTACTTC

abundance: NA
d_gene: NA
v_gene: TRBV28
j_gene: TRBJ1-3
CDR3aa: CASSFRGASGNTIYF
CDR3nt: TGTGCCAGCAGTTTTCGGGGGGCCTCTGGAAACACCATATATTTT

abundance: NA
d_gene: TRBD1
v_gene: TRBV5-6
j_gene: TRBJ2-5
CDR3aa: CASSGRDRAYAGETQYF
CDR3nt: TGTGCCAGCAGCGGACGCGACAGGGCGTACGCAGGAGAGACCCAGTACTTC

abundance: NA
d_gene: NA
v_gene: TRBV9
j_gene: TRBJ2-5
CDR3aa: CASSGRDSQETQYF
CDR3nt: TGTGCCAGCAGCGGAAGGGACTCACAAGAGACCCAGTACTTC

abundance: NA
d_gene: NA
v_gene: TRBV2
j_gene: TRBJ2-7
CDR3aa: CASSDLERTTTYEQYF
CDR3nt: TGTGCCAGCAGTGATCTCGAGCGAACCACTACCTACGAGCAGTACTTC

abundance: NA
d_gene: NA
v_gene: TRBV19
j_gene: TRBJ2-1
CDR3aa: CASTDGSFNEQFF
CDR3nt: TGTGCCAGTACCGATGGTTCCTTCAATGAGCAGTTCTTC

abundance: NA
d_gene: TRBD2
v_gene: TRBV5-1
j_gene: TRBJ2-3
CDR3aa: CASSLGTSPGDTQYF
CDR3nt: TGCGCCAGCAGCTTGGGGACTAGCCCGGGGGATACGCAGTATTTT

abundance: NA
d_gene: TRBD1
v_gene: TRBV25-1
j_gene: TRBJ1-2
CDR3aa: CASNTGTGLYTF
CDR3nt: TGTGCCAGTAACACCGGGACAGGACTCTACACCTTC

abundance: once
d_gene: NA
v_gene: TRBV27
j_gene: TRBJ1-5
CDR3aa: CASSPGTENQPQHF
CDR3nt: TGTGCCAGCAGTCCAGGGACGGAGAATCAGCCCCAGCATTTT

abundance: NA
d_gene: NA
v_gene: TRBV18
j_gene: TRBJ2-7
CDR3aa: CASSPGRSTYEQYF
CDR3nt: TGTGCCAGCTCACCGGGACGGAGCACCTACGAGCAGTACTTC

abundance: NA
d_gene: TRBD1
v_gene: TRBV5-4
j_gene: TRBJ1-2
CDR3aa: CASSLAGTGGSAGYGYTF
CDR3nt: TGTGCCAGCAGCTTGGCAGGGACAGGGGGCTCCGCCGGGTATGGCTACACCTTC

abundance: NA
d_gene: NA
v_gene: TRBV9
j_gene: TRBJ2-1
CDR3aa: CASSVAGSHEQFF
CDR3nt: TGTGCCAGCAGCGTAGCAGGGTCCCATGAGCAGTTCTTC

abundance: NA
d_gene: NA
v_gene: TRBV6-1
j_gene: TRBJ1-1
CDR3aa: CASSDAAGALSEAFF
CDR3nt: TGTGCCAGCAGTGATGCGGCAGGGGCGTTAAGTGAAGCTTTCTTT

abundance: NA
d_gene: NA
v_gene: TRBV19
j_gene: TRBJ2-7
CDR3aa: CASQKAVLANYEQYF
CDR3nt: TGTGCCAGTCAAAAAGCGGTGCTAGCCAACTACGAGCAGTACTTC

abundance: NA
d_gene: NA
v_gene: TRBV6-5
j_gene: TRBJ2-1
CDR3aa: CASRTDVSSYNEQFF
CDR3nt: TGTGCCAGCAGGACGGACGTCAGCTCCTACAATGAGCAGTTCTTC

abundance: NA
d_gene: NA
v_gene: TRBV2
j_gene: TRBJ2-2
CDR3aa: CASSSQITNTGELFF
CDR3nt: TGTGCCAGCAGTTCACAGATCACGAACACCGGGGAGCTGTTTTTT

abundance: NA
d_gene: TRBD1
v_gene: TRBV5-5
j_gene: TRBJ2-7
CDR3aa: CASSPDRITYEQYF
CDR3nt: TGTGCCAGCAGCCCGGACAGGATCACCTACGAGCAGTACTTC

abundance: NA
d_gene: NA
v_gene: TRBV6-8
j_gene: TRBJ1-1
CDR3aa: CASSYSFMSEAFF
CDR3nt: TGTGCCAGCAGTTACTCGTTCATGAGTGAAGCTTTCTTT

abundance: NA
d_gene: TRBD2
v_gene: TRBV5-6
j_gene: TRBJ2-7
CDR3aa: CASSLGLVRNEQYF
CDR3nt: TGTGCCAGCAGCTTAGGACTAGTTCGGAACGAGCAGTACTTC

abundance: NA
d_gene: NA
v_gene: TRBV4-1
j_gene: TRBJ2-2
CDR3aa: CASSGSGADTGELFF
CDR3nt: TGCGCCAGCAGCGGGAGCGGAGCGGACACCGGGGAGCTGTTTTTT